This TCR beta chain was identified during a study of OX40 agonist ivuxolimab in advanced cancers. Study-wide results and limits: Among the lowest levels of clonal expansion were found in partial responders at 0.1-3.0 mg/kg.

Points on this clone: Its target is not known.

TCRdb's table, derived via immunoSEQ multiplex PCR, lists solely in-frame clones and lacks some. The sample consists of roughly 48,000 clones, approximately 82% of them appearing once. Source: CD4+ or CD8+ T cells sorted from blood, taken in a trial of the OX40 agonist ivuxolimab. This sequence originates from an adult with an advanced solid tumor such as melanoma, head and neck, liver or kidney cancer.

CDR3 region: CSVARDRTNYGYTF. CDR3 nucleotide sequence: TGCAGCGTTGCTCGGGACAGAACTAACTATGGCTACACCTTC. V gene TRBV29-1 combines with J gene TRBJ1-2, with 7 nucleotides matching TRBD1. The CDR3 loop spans 14 amino acids. The germline CDR1 and CDR2 sequences are SQVTM and ANQGSEA. The trim removed 4 bases at V and 0 bases at J, leaving 5 bases unmatched. The entire variable domain, with the rest obtained from reference TRBV29-1 and TRBJ1-2, is as follows: SAVISQKPSRDICQRGTSLTIQCQVDSQVTMMFWYRQQPGQSLTLIATANQGSEATYESGFVIDKFPISRPNLTFSTLTVSNMSPEDSSIYLCSVARDRTNYGYTFGSGTRLTVV.